This T cell receptor (beta chain) appears in the sequencing data of a study of shared clonotypes between healthy human individuals (TCRdb year 2020). Describing the broader study: The cohort included a few men and a couple of women between 18 and 49 years of age. Each donor's leukapheresis produced roughly between about 0.8 and 10 billion PBMCs. To increase sequencing depth and limit assay-specific biases, TCR repertoire library preparation and sequencing were carried out by different laboratories using diverse techniques. To estimate repertoire size and how much clonotypes are shared between individuals, the study performed deep sequencing of blood TCR repertoires from a few healthy adults. Per donor, three plates each were used for CD4 naive and CD4 memory, two for CD8 naive, and one for CD8 memory. Overall study results and their limits: Sampling was restricted to blood, and TCR repertoires in tissues likely differ from the TCR repertoires found in blood. The genetic and exposure-history diversity represented was limited by the small number of donors. Higher generation probabilities were observed for clonotypes shared by all four sorted-subset donors than for non-shared clonotypes. Sharing across four donors was observed for about 4.8% of naive CD4, about 3.2% of naive CD8, roughly 2.4% of memory CD4, and roughly 0.4% of memory CD8 clonotypes. Larger estimated clonotype richness was generally found for naive subsets than for memory subsets. Based on pairwise subsampling, the degree of clonotype sharing among donors was expected to be affected by sequencing depth. Rarefaction of sorted-subset datasets indicated incomplete sequencing despite the large sequencing depth.

Donors were healthy HIV-negative adults with no recently reported acute infections or vaccinations. Every donor was a Caucasian adult living in Nashville, Tennessee, USA. CD4+ T cells were enriched by magnetic negative selection; naive cells were then positively selected on CD45RA, and the negative fraction formed the memory subset. Blood was obtained by leukapheresis, after which PBMCs were separated by Ficoll-Histopaque density gradient centrifugation and cryopreserved in liquid nitrogen vapor phase. Analytical flow cytometry was used to check the purity and quantity of each magnetically sorted T cell population. Each sorted fraction had its genomic DNA isolated and then quantified by UV absorbance on a Nanodrop 2000c. TCR CDR3 regions were amplified from genomic DNA by multiplex PCR using the deep immunoSEQ assay. Extracted genomic DNA from each cell subset was distributed evenly across all wells of several immunoSEQ 96-well plates, and each plate was treated as a replicate. Each replicate PCR for sorted subsets received around 210 ng genomic DNA, equal to tens of thousands of T cell genomes. Purified libraries were measured with a Qubit 3.0 fluorometer, size-checked on a Bioanalyzer 2100, and measured again with the KAPA Library Quantification kit. Every immunoSEQ 96-well plate was sequenced on a separate single-read 150-cycle Illumina NextSeq 550 flow cell. Regarding the original processing steps: The immunoSEQ output contained only junctional sequences without quality scores, so filtering could not match that applied to full-length reads. Sequences were annotated with PyIR, a Python wrapper for IgBLAST v1.9, using IMGT germline references to assign V/J genes and CDR3. Reads with weak V/J assignments (E-value above 1e-6), missing CDR3, stop codons, out-of-frame junctions, or ambiguous translated residues were removed. V3J clonotypes were defined as sequences sharing an identical inferred V gene, J gene, and CDR3 amino acid sequence. To compute the percentage overlap between repertoires, the number of shared unique clonotypes was divided by the size of the smaller repertoire. Three approaches were used to assess repertoire richness: RTK rarefaction, the Chao1 estimator, and Recon v2.1 estimates of unobserved clonotypes. Generation probabilities for all TCRbeta clonotypes obtained by the gDNA method from a handful of donors were computed using OLGA. Held by TCRdb, this immuneACCESS table contains in-frame sequences only and omits some clones. Under half of the omission traces to an unresolved V gene where checked; the cause of the rest is unknown. The V and J calls and clone size are taken from that table; D and trimming were inferred from the DNA. The sample yields about 1 million clones; about three quarters were counted once. The top ten clonotypes cover approximately 1.5% of the sample.

A note on this clone: There is no known antigen for this receptor. Nothing much larger sits one base from this clone, and base qualities are not available.

There are 11 amino acids in the CDR3, from cysteine to phenylalanine inclusive. Only the CDR3 DNA stays, 33 bases, in frame from base 1. CDR1 GTSNPN and CDR2 SVGIG are derived from the germline V gene (reference sequence). Trimming costs V 7 bases and J 13 bases, and their ends lie 19 bases apart. Source material: memory CD4+ T cells sorted from blood. According to the study, the label for this sample's cell subset or site signals: CD45RA-negative fraction. This clonotype was obtained from a young man in good health. The chain is made from TRBV30 and TRBJ1-2; confidence is insufficient to name the D gene. CDR3 loop: CAFSGRYYGTF. DNA sequence: TGTGCCTTCAGTGGCAGATATTATGGCACCTTC.